This entry concerns a single TCR beta chain. The antigen is not known. The data were obtained in a study of blood T cells in healthy people across ages. General study results and limits: The unknown donor CMV status may have confounded expanded clonotype changes.

Alongside a J-beta primer mix, a sample-barcoded 5' primer served in a second PCR lasting about 7 to 11 cycles. Every cDNA molecule bore a tag from a template-switch adaptor containing 12 random nucleotides. TCRdb ran MiXCR on the 5' RACE reads and lists one entry per CDR3 protein. The data show about 1.6 million distinct CDR3 sequences, about 32% seen once. Donors were healthy Caucasian individuals from Russia aged about 6 to 90. This CDR3 is 17 amino acids long. J was trimmed by 5 bases and V by 4 bases; bases with no gene match: 16. Germline V gene sequence: CDR1 SGHAT, CDR2 FQNNGV. The sample was blood. The chain has TRBV11-2 and TRBJ1-1; 7 bases match TRBD1. This sequence was found in a woman in her thirties in good health. CDR3 DNA: TGTGCCAGCAGCTCCTTACGATCCAACAGGGGAAGGACTGAAGCTTTCTTT. Residues: CASSSLRSNRGRTEAFF.